These 24 T cell receptor beta chains originate from one sample sequenced in a study of cytomegalovirus exposure and HLA in healthy donors. The PCR had 60 Vbeta and 13 Jbeta primers. The table came from immunoSEQ multiplex PCR; TCRdb's copy has only in-frame clones and leaves some out. The repertoire has some 200,000 clones, 75% to 85% of them found once; the top ten carry roughly 0.65%. Sequencing used PBMCs. These receptors were taken from a boy younger than 18 in good health and CMV-seronegative.

The chain uses TRBV6-5 and TRBJ1-1; weak D call: TRBD1 (5 bases). Germline CDR1 reads MNHEY; CDR2 reads SVGAGI. The CDR3 is made up of 16 amino acids. V dropped 4 bases and J dropped 2 bases, with 17 bases sitting between them. The CDR3 DNA reads as TGTGCCAGCAGTTCAGGGTCGGGTCCCGTAAACACTGAAGCTTTCTTT. This sequence encodes CASSSGSGPVNTEAFF.

The chain couples TRBV7-3 to TRBJ2-1; TRBD2 might be the D (6 bases). CDR1 and CDR2 (germline): SGHTA, FQGTGA. The CDR3 is 15 amino acids. Trimming stripped 3 bases from V and 0 bases from J, with 9 bases between. The CDR3 coding sequence is TGTGCCAGCAGCTTGGGGACTTCCTCCTACAATGAGCAGTTCTTC. Encoded protein: CASSLGTSSYNEQFF.

The gene calls are TRBV7-6 and TRBJ1-5, with 7 positions matching TRBD1. The CDR3 totals 20 residues. The junction had 14 bases not matched to a gene; V was cut back by 0 bases and J by 0 bases. Germline V CDR1 and CDR2: SGHVS, FNYEAQ. The CDR3 nucleotides read TGTGCCAGCAGCTTAGCCCCATCCGAGACAGGGATGTATAGCAATCAGCCCCAGCATTTT. Translated: CASSLAPSETGMYSNQPQHF.

J is TRBJ2-1 and V is TRBV11-3, with 16 bases aligning to TRBD2. Trimming at V came to 4 bases and at J to 2 bases, leaving 5 bases not matched to a gene. The germline V gene encodes CDR1 SGHNT and CDR2 YENEEA. CDR3 length equals 18 residues. Here the CDR3 DNA reads TGTGCCAGCAGCTCGGGACTAGCGGGAGGGATGCCCTACAATGAGCAGTTCTTC. This translates into CASSSGLAGGMPYNEQFF.

The chain recombines TRBV5-1 with TRBJ2-7; D may be TRBD1 (5 bases). Germline V gives CDR1 SGHRS, CDR2 YFSETQ. CDR3 size: 15 residues. V lost 0 bases to trimming and J lost 4 bases, with 14 bases between them. The CDR3 DNA sequence: TGCGCCAGCAGCTTGGAGCAGGGCATTGGTTACGAGCAGTACTTC. It translates to CASSLEQGIGYEQYF.

This clone appeared a single time. This rearrangement joins TRBV15 to TRBJ1-5; D call uncertain. Per germline, CDR1 LNHNV and CDR2 YYDKDF (reference sequence). The V end lost 6 bases, the J end lost 2 bases, and 14 bases lay between the germline ends. The CDR3 consists of 15 residues. CDR3 bases: TGTGCCACCAGGGCTCTCACAGATGGCAATCAGCCCCAGCATTTT. It translates to CATRALTDGNQPQHF.

This clone turned up a few times. The V call is TRBV7-9, the J call TRBJ2-5, with a tentative D call TRBD1 (6 bases). In germline, CDR1 is SEHNR, CDR2 FQNEAQ (reference sequence). V was clipped by 7 bases and J by 2 bases, with 17 bases between them. The CDR3 runs to 15 residues. CDR3 region: CASIPGARKQETQYF. CDR3 nucleotide sequence: TGTGCCAGCATCCCAGGGGCCCGCAAACAAGAGACCCAGTACTTC. Filled out from reference TRBV7-9 and TRBJ2-5, the complete variable domain reads DTGVSQNPRHKITKRGQNVTFRCDPISEHNRLYWYRQTLGQGPEFLTYFQNEAQLEKSRLLSDRFSAERPKGSFSTLEIQRTEQGDSAMYLCASIPGARKQETQYFGPGTRLLVL.

This sequence joins TRBV7-6 and TRBJ1-1; D call uncertain. V shed 5 bases and J shed 1 base, with 8 bases lying between them. The CDR3 totals 13 residues. Germline V gives CDR1 SGHVS, CDR2 FNYEAQ. The CDR3: CASSPVPNTEAFF. The CDR3, as DNA: TGTGCCAGCAGCCCAGTCCCGAACACTGAAGCTTTCTTT.

The gene calls are TRBV19 and TRBJ1-2; D unresolved. CDR1 and CDR2 (germline): LNHDA, SQIVND (reference sequence). Trimming took 2 bases from V and 0 from J, leaving 25 bases between them. The CDR3 spans 20 residues. The CDR3 nucleotides are TGTGCCAGTAGTATACGACGTGGTGGCATTAGACCGAGGCCTAACTATGGCTACACCTTC. Protein product: CASSIRRGGIRPRPNYGYTF.

This rearrangement joins TRBV6-5 to TRBJ1-1; D is possibly TRBD1 (6 bases). This CDR3 has 12 amino acids. The germline V and J ends were trimmed by 5 bases and 4 bases, with 8 bases remaining between them. From germline, CDR1 is MNHEY and CDR2 SVGAGI. The chain's CDR3 is CASSLQGTEAFF. The CDR3 DNA reads TGTGCCAGCAGTCTACAGGGCACTGAAGCTTTCTTT.

This chain joins TRBV4-1 and TRBJ1-6, with 9 bases that match TRBD1. V was clipped by 0 bases and J by 9 bases; unmatched bases: 3. Germline V lookup: CDR1 MGHRA, CDR2 YSYEKL. This CDR3 comprises 15 residues. In nucleotides, the CDR3 is TGCGCCAGCAGCCAAGATATGACAGGGGGTTCACCCCTCCACTTT. It translates to CASSQDMTGGSPLHF.

The chain combines TRBV6-5 with TRBJ2-7; 10 bases match TRBD1. This CDR3 region has 14 residues. CDR1 and CDR2 (germline): MNHEY, SVGAGI. The V gene end was trimmed by 6 bases and the J gene end by 3 bases; junction bases not matched to a gene: 5. CDR3 loop: CASSRDRGNYEQYF. The CDR3 DNA reads TGTGCCAGCAGCCGGGACAGGGGAAACTACGAGCAGTACTTC.

The J gene is TRBJ1-2, the V gene TRBV19; 11 bases fit TRBD1. The length of the CDR3 is 17 residues. V lost 3 bases, J lost 3 bases, and 9 bases stayed unmatched. The germline CDR1 and CDR2 sequences are LNHDA and SQIVND (reference sequence). This CDR3 is CASSMWTGGNRDYGYTF. In DNA, the CDR3 is TGTGCCAGTAGTATGTGGACAGGGGGCAATCGGGACTATGGCTACACCTTC.

In this sample, this clone turned up a few times. This chain connects TRBV4-1 to TRBJ1-1, with D possibly TRBD1 on 6 matching bases. The V end was cut by 1 base, the J end by 2 bases, with 17 bases between. Germline values: CDR1 MGHRA, CDR2 YSYEKL. CDR3 length equals 17 residues. CDR3 amino acids: CASSQAGDHSPNTEAFF. The CDR3 DNA reads as TGCGCCAGCAGCCAAGCAGGGGATCATTCCCCAAACACTGAAGCTTTCTTT.

This clone was picked up one time. The chain combines TRBV28 with TRBJ2-3, with 7 positions matching TRBD2. The CDR3 is 17 residues long. Germline V gives CDR1 MDHEN, CDR2 SYDVKM. V gave up 4 bases and J gave up 5 bases; unmatched junction bases: 15. CDR3 residues: CASSSMLAAIQGDTQYF. CDR3 nucleotide sequence: TGTGCCAGCAGTTCCATGCTAGCGGCTATTCAGGGAGATACGCAGTATTTT.

The genes are TRBV19 and TRBJ1-3; 7 nucleotides line up with TRBD1. With 6 bases clipped from V and 2 bases from J, the junction kept 7 bases outside the gene matches. Germline CDR1 reads LNHDA; CDR2 reads SQIVND (reference sequence). The CDR3 sequence is 15 residues long. CDR3 loop: CASSLTGEAGNTIYF. The CDR3 region has the DNA TGTGCCAGTAGCCTTACAGGGGAGGCTGGAAACACCATATATTTT.

The chain uses TRBV6-5 and TRBJ2-1; TRBD1 matches 9 bases. The length of the CDR3 is 12 residues. Trimming cost V 5 bases and J 16 bases; bases outside gene matches: 9. The germline V gene has CDR1 MNHEY and CDR2 SVGAGI. The CDR3 loop reads CASSALSGQGFF. In DNA form, the CDR3 reads TGTGCCAGCAGTGCCCTATCGGGACAGGGATTCTTC.

Only a few counts were recorded for this clone. The rearrangement links TRBV6-1 to TRBJ1-1; D perhaps matches TRBD1 (5 bases). V was cut by 5 bases and J by 11 bases, with 24 bases left in between. Germline assignment: CDR1 MNHNS and CDR2 SASEGT. CDR3 length equals 15 residues. The CDR3 bases are TGTGCCAGCAGTAAAGGGGACTCCGAGTCGCTGTACGCTTTCTTT. Translating it yields CASSKGDSESLYAFF.

The chain employs TRBV30 and TRBJ1-1, with 7 bases that match TRBD1. Germline-derived CDR1 and CDR2 are GTSNPN and SVGIG (reference sequence). With V trimmed by 2 bases and J by 11 bases, 11 bases remained unmatched. The CDR3 contains 13 residues. The CDR3 bases are TGTGCCTGGAGTAGCCCAGGGACAGACAGGGCTTTCTTT. Its translation: CAWSSPGTDRAFF. Full variable domain (missing parts from reference TRBV30 and TRBJ1-1): SQTIHQWPATLVQPVGSPLSLECTVEGTSNPNLYWYRQAAGRGLQLLFYSVGIGQISSEVPQNLSASRPQDRQFILSSKKLLLSDSGFYLCAWSSPGTDRAFFGQGTRLTVV.

The chain links TRBV29-1 to TRBJ1-4; 9 bases agree with TRBD1. The CDR3 spans 13 residues. The germline V gene has CDR1 SQVTM and CDR2 ANQGSEA. J was trimmed by 5 bases and V by 6 bases; bases with no gene match: 4. Here the CDR3 reads CSVPGQGNEKLFF. In DNA, the CDR3 is TGCAGCGTCCCGGGACAGGGAAATGAAAAACTGTTTTTT.

The V call is TRBV6-6, the J call TRBJ1-1; perhaps TRBD1 as D (6 bases). Germline V CDR1 and CDR2: MNHNY, SVGAGI (reference sequence). Trimming left V 0 bases short and J 6 bases short, with 11 bases between. The CDR3 runs to 14 residues. CDR3 sequence reads: CASSYSGRGPEAFF. The DNA of the CDR3 is TGTGCCAGCAGTTACTCCGGCAGGGGTCCTGAAGCTTTCTTT.

This chain joins TRBV5-1 and TRBJ2-7; D might be TRBD2 (5 bases). CDR3 length equals 15 residues. Trimming pared 4 bases from V and 5 bases from J, leaving 19 bases between. Looked up from germline, CDR1 is SGHRS and CDR2 is YFSETQ. The CDR3 sequence: CASSPKEAERHEQYF. The CDR3 bases are TGCGCCAGCAGCCCCAAGGAAGCGGAGCGCCACGAGCAGTACTTC.

The chain has TRBV19 and TRBJ1-5; no firm D call. V lost 3 bases and J lost 6, with 18 bases in between. The V gene's germline CDR1 is LNHDA and CDR2 SQIVND (reference sequence). This CDR3 is built from 16 residues. The CDR3 DNA reads as TGTGCCAGTAGTATTAAAAGGGAGGGCGGTCGTCAGCCCCAGCATTTT. Protein: CASSIKREGGRQPQHF.

This rearrangement joins TRBV6-4 to TRBJ2-3, with 9 nucleotides matching TRBD2. Germline CDR1 is MRHNA and CDR2 is SNTAGT. This CDR3 has 15 residues. V shed 0 bases and J 5 bases; nucleotides not matched to a gene: 3. The CDR3 DNA reads TGTGCCAGCAGTGACTCGAATAGCGGGGGAGATACGCAGTATTTT. It yields the protein CASSDSNSGGDTQYF.